This TCR beta chain was recorded in a study of tumor-infiltrating lymphocytes in localized non-small cell lung cancer. Overall study findings and caveats: Recurrence-free survival showed no association with tumor T-cell fraction. Technical variation could not be separated from intratumor heterogeneity here. T-cell fraction did not differ between immunotypes IM1 and IM2.

TCRdb's copy holds only in-frame clones and misses some; the assay was immunoSEQ multiplex PCR. The sample holds about 12,000 clones, 80% to 90% seen once. Worth noting for this clone: Its antigen remains unidentified.

The sequencing input was lung tumor tissue. This TCR came from a human donor with non-small cell lung cancer.

CDR3 in amino acids: CAWRRDTEETQYF. The CDR3 nucleotides read TGTGCCTGGAGGCGGGACACCGAAGAGACCCAGTACTTC. The chain couples TRBV30 to TRBJ2-5; D might be TRBD1 or TRBD2, each matching 6 bases. Germline V gives CDR1 GTSNPN, CDR2 SVGIG (reference sequence). The length of the CDR3 is 13 residues. Trimming took off 3 bases at V and 3 bases at J, with 11 bases between the two ends. The whole variable domain, remainder taken from reference TRBV30 and TRBJ2-5, is SQTIHQWPATLVQPVGSPLSLECTVEGTSNPNLYWYRQAAGRGLQLLFYSVGIGQISSEVPQNLSASRPQDRQFILSSKKLLLSDSGFYLCAWRRDTEETQYFGPGTRLLVL.